These 23 T cell receptor beta chains were sequenced from one sample in a study of patients and donors after allogeneic stem cell transplantation. TCRdb reanalysed the RT-PCR reads using MiXCR and keeps one entry per CDR3 protein. The sample lists 100,000 to 130,000 distinct CDR3 sequences, around 36% occurring once. Source material: blood, either unsorted or a sorted T cell fraction (not recorded which). The source is a human donor who was either an allogeneic HSCT recipient or a stem cell or donor lymphocyte infusion donor (not recorded which). It is not recorded whose cells these are; they may come from a transplant donor.

This clonotype counts as large. The chain couples TRBV7-3 to TRBJ1-1, with D possibly TRBD1 on 6 matching bases. V was trimmed by 3 bases and J by 1 base, leaving 9 bases between them. Germline values: CDR1 SGHTA, CDR2 FQGTGA. The CDR3 totals 14 residues. As DNA, the CDR3 is TGTGCCAGCAGCTTCCTAGGGGGGAACACTGAAGCTTTCTTT. Its translation: CASSFLGGNTEAFF.

This clonotype was counted only a few times. The chain couples TRBV7-2 to TRBJ1-1, with TRBD1 matching 7 bases. The CDR3 contains 17 residues. The J segment lost 2 bases and the V segment lost 5 bases, leaving 14 bases of the junction unmatched. Looked up from germline, CDR1 is SGHTA and CDR2 is FQGNSA. The chain's CDR3 is CASSARQGRIKNTEAFF. In DNA form, the CDR3 reads TGTGCCAGCAGCGCCCGACAGGGTAGGATTAAAAACACTGAAGCTTTCTTT. Full variable domain (rest looked up from reference TRBV7-2 and TRBJ1-1): GAGVSQSPSNKVTEKGKDVELRCDPISGHTALYWYRQSLGQGLEFLIYFQGNSAPDKSGLPSDRFSAERTGGSVSTLTIQRTQQEDSAVYLCASSARQGRIKNTEAFFGQGTRLTVV.

The chain links TRBV29-1 to TRBJ2-2; the match to TRBD1 covers 7 bases. J was trimmed by 0 bases and V by 6 bases; bases with no gene match: 7. Germline V gene sequence: CDR1 SQVTM, CDR2 ANQGSEA. The CDR3 covers 15 residues. CDR3 nucleotides: TGCAGCGTAAACAGGGGAAACGCGAACACCGGGGAGCTGTTTTTT. Translated, it gives CSVNRGNANTGELFF.

The V gene is TRBV15, the J gene TRBJ1-2; 9 positions agree with TRBD1. The germline gives CDR1 LNHNV, CDR2 YYDKDF (reference sequence). Losses at the gene ends were 3 bases for V and 4 bases for J; bases not matched to a gene: 6. The CDR3 contains 15 residues. CDR3 sequence (DNA): TGTGCCACCAGCAGGCCGGGACAGGGTACCTATGGCTACACCTTC. Translated, it gives CATSRPGQGTYGYTF.

The chain carries TRBV7-9 and TRBJ2-7; D unclear. V gave up 4 bases and J gave up 0 bases, with 7 bases separating them. The CDR3 sequence is 13 residues long. Germline V lookup: CDR1 SEHNR, CDR2 FQNEAQ (reference sequence). CDR3 coding DNA: TGTGCCAGCAGCTCCCCCAGCTCCTACGAGCAGTACTTC. Its translation is CASSSPSSYEQYF.

This clonotype was found many times. The J gene is TRBJ1-4, the V gene TRBV6-5; D not resolved. CDR3 length: 12 amino acids. Germline values: CDR1 MNHEY, CDR2 SVGAGI. Trimming stripped 6 bases from V and 10 bases from J, with 12 bases between. CDR3 in DNA: TGTGCCAGCAGCTTTTTGGAGGGAAAACTGTTTTTT. This translates into CASSFLEGKLFF.

The chain employs TRBV6-5 and TRBJ2-1, with D perhaps matching TRBD2 (6 bases). The length of the CDR3 is 16 residues. The V and J ends lost 1 base and 3 bases respectively, with 13 bases between them. Germline CDR1 is MNHEY and CDR2 is SVGAGI. The CDR3 here is CASSYWGTPIYNEQFF. CDR3 coding DNA: TGTGCCAGCAGTTACTGGGGGACTCCAATCTACAATGAGCAGTTCTTC.

The chain uses TRBV20-1 and TRBJ1-4; D perhaps matches TRBD1 (5 bases). This CDR3 spans 12 amino acids. Germline CDR1 is DFQATT and CDR2 is SNEGSKA (reference sequence). The V end lost 7 bases, the J end lost 8 bases, and 14 bases lay between the germline ends. For the CDR3, the DNA is TGCAGTGTGGGCAGGGTAACCGAAAAACTGTTTTTT. Protein product: CSVGRVTEKLFF.

This clonotype has only a few counts. The J gene is TRBJ1-5, the V gene TRBV7-2, with D perhaps TRBD1 (6 bases). The CDR3 is 17 amino acids. Germline V gene data show CDR1 as SGHTA and CDR2 as FQGNSA. Trimming shortened V by 5 bases and J by 0 bases, and 17 bases separated the two germline ends. The DNA of the CDR3 is TGTGCCAGCAGCCTATCCTGGACAGCATATAGCAATCAGCCCCAGCATTTT. This encodes CASSLSWTAYSNQPQHF.

V usage is TRBV7-2 and J usage is TRBJ1-1; 7 nucleotides agree with TRBD1. The germline gives CDR1 SGHTA, CDR2 FQGNSA. This CDR3 has 15 residues. V shed 5 bases, J shed 0 bases, and the junction held 6 bases outside the gene matches. The CDR3 DNA is TGTGCCAGCAGCACACAGGGACAGATGAACACTGAAGCTTTCTTT. It codes for CASSTQGQMNTEAFF.

J is TRBJ2-7 and V is TRBV4-2, with D unresolved. V lost 0 bases and J 3 bases, leaving 12 bases between the germline ends. The CDR3 runs to 15 residues. Germline V gene data show CDR1 as LGHNA and CDR2 as YNFKEQ. CDR3 bases: TGTGCCAGCAGCCAAGAAACGCACAGCTACTACGAGCAGTACTTC. It codes for CASSQETHSYYEQYF.

The chain recombines TRBV11-3 with TRBJ1-3; maybe TRBD1 (6 bases). Germline V gives CDR1 SGHNT, CDR2 YENEEA. This CDR3 contains 16 residues. V lost 5 bases, J lost 1 base, and 15 bases lay in between. Written as DNA, the CDR3 is TGTGCCAGCAGCCTCCACAGGGCCTCATCTGGAAACACCATATATTTT. It encodes CASSLHRASSGNTIYF.

This chain joins TRBV20-1 and TRBJ1-5; TRBD1 matches 7 bases. The germline V gene encodes CDR1 DFQATT and CDR2 SNEGSKA (reference sequence). Trimming took 5 bases from V and 5 from J; bases not matched to a gene: 9. This CDR3 contains 14 residues. The CDR3 sequence is CSARSGGGYQPQHF. In DNA, the CDR3 is TGCAGTGCTCGATCAGGGGGAGGCTATCAGCCCCAGCATTTT.

The chain combines TRBV20-1 with TRBJ1-4; a weak D match, TRBD1 (5 bases). V lost 4 bases and J 13 bases, leaving 13 bases between the germline ends. The CDR3 is 11 amino acids. From germline, CDR1 is DFQATT and CDR2 SNEGSKA (reference sequence). CDR3 sequence (DNA): TGCAGTGCTACCGGGGCCGGGGGACTGTTTTTT. This gives the protein CSATGAGGLFF.

This clonotype was picked up a small number of times. The V and J genes are TRBV28 and TRBJ1-1, with D perhaps TRBD1 (5 bases). Germline V lookup: CDR1 MDHEN, CDR2 SYDVKM. The V and J ends lost 6 bases and 5 bases respectively, with 19 bases between them. This CDR3 has 15 residues. CDR3 region: CASSPQAGLKTEAFF. The CDR3 DNA follows: TGTGCCAGCAGCCCTCAGGCGGGACTAAAGACTGAAGCTTTCTTT.

The chain combines TRBV12-3 or TRBV12-4 with TRBJ2-3; D is unresolved. The CDR3 covers 16 residues. V was shortened by 3 bases and J by 0 bases, with 13 bases between the two germline ends. CDR3 amino acids: CASSFHPAASTDTQYF. The CDR3 nucleotides are TGTGCCAGCAGTTTTCACCCGGCTGCTAGCACAGATACGCAGTATTTT.

This clonotype was counted a single time. DNA for the CDR3: TGTGCCAGCAGCTTGTCCGGGACTAGGTTCGGGGAGCTGTTTTTT. Encoded protein: CASSLSGTRFGELFF. The J gene is TRBJ2-2, the V gene TRBV5-6; the match to TRBD2 covers 8 bases. V lost 1 base to trimming and J lost 7 bases; unmatched junction nucleotides: 6. CDR3 length: 15 residues. The V gene's germline CDR1 is SGHDT and CDR2 YYEEEE.

The chain joins TRBV20-1 to TRBJ2-1; tentatively, D is TRBD2 (5 bases). CDR3 length equals 14 residues. Germline lookup yields CDR1 DFQATT and CDR2 SNEGSKA (reference sequence). Trimming stripped 1 base from V and 0 bases from J, with 7 bases between. Here the CDR3 reads CSARVAGSYNEQFF. The CDR3 bases are TGCAGTGCTAGAGTGGCGGGCTCCTACAATGAGCAGTTCTTC.

This clonotype was picked up a small number of times. The chain is built from TRBV20-1 and TRBJ1-5; D remains ambiguous. CDR3 length equals 12 residues. Per germline, CDR1 DFQATT and CDR2 SNEGSKA (reference sequence). CDR3 residues: CTVGSSNQPQHF. CDR3 nucleotides: TGCACGGTGGGTTCAAGCAATCAGCCCCAGCATTTT.

Only a few counts were recorded for this clonotype. The chain joins TRBV10-3 to TRBJ2-2; D is uncertain. Germline CDR1 ENHRY, CDR2 SYGVKD. V was clipped by 6 bases and J by 7 bases, with 12 bases between them. This CDR3 comprises 13 residues. CDR3 nucleotide sequence: TGTGCCATCAGGCGATTTGAGAGCGGGGAGCTGTTTTTT. Translating it yields CAIRRFESGELFF.

This chain uses TRBV9 with TRBJ1-2, with D maybe TRBD1 (6 bases). There are 13 residues in the CDR3. V was clipped by 4 bases and J by 4 bases, with 11 bases between them. The V gene's germline CDR1 is SGDLS and CDR2 YYNGEE. For the CDR3, the DNA is TGTGCCAGCAGCTCTCTCAGGGGCTATGGCTACACCTTC. As protein: CASSSLRGYGYTF.

This clonotype was observed once. The chain joins TRBV19 to TRBJ1-2; D not resolved. CDR3 length equals 12 residues. V was trimmed by 8 bases and J by 4 bases, leaving 11 bases between them. Germline CDR1 reads LNHDA; CDR2 reads SQIVND (reference sequence). CDR3 protein: CASGPNRYGYTF. In DNA form, the CDR3 reads TGTGCCAGTGGCCCGAACCGCTATGGCTACACCTTC.

The chain employs TRBV28 and TRBJ2-7, with D tentatively TRBD2 (6 bases). The CDR3 runs to 16 residues. In germline, CDR1 is MDHEN, CDR2 SYDVKM. Between the trimmed V and J ends, which lost 2 bases and 0 bases, there was a span of 14 bases. CDR3 bases: TGTGCCAGCAGTTTAGCGGGACTCGCAAGCTCCTACGAGCAGTACTTC. Encoded protein: CASSLAGLASSYEQYF. Variable domain in full (rest from reference TRBV28 and TRBJ2-7): DVKVTQSSRYLVKRTGEKVFLECVQDMDHENMFWYRQDPGLGLRLIYFSYDVKMKEKGDIPEGYSVSREKKERFSLILESASTNQTSMYLCASSLAGLASSYEQYFGPGTRLTVT.